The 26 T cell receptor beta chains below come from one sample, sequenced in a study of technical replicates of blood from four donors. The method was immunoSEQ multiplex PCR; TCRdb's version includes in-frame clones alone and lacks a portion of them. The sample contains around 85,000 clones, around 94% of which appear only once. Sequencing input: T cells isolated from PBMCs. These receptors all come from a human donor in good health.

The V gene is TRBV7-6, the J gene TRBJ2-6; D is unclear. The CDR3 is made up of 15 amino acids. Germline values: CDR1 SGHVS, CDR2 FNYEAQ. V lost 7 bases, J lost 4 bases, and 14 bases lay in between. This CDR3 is CASNNPVGGANVLTF. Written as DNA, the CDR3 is TGTGCCAGCAACAACCCCGTGGGCGGGGCCAACGTCCTGACTTTC.

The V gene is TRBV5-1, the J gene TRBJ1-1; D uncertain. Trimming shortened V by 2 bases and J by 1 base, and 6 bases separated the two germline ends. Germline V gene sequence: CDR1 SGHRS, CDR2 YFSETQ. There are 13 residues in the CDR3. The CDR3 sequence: CASSLEGNTEAFF. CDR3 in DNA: TGCGCCAGCAGCTTAGAGGGGAACACTGAAGCTTTCTTT.

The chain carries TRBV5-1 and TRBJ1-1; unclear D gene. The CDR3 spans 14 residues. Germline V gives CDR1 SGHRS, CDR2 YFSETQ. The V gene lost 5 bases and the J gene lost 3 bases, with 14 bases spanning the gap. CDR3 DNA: TGCGCCAGCAGAAGAGGGTCTTGGGACACTGAAGCTTTCTTT. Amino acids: CASRRGSWDTEAFF. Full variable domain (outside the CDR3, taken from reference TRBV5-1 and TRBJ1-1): KAGVTQTPRYLIKTRGQQVTLSCSPISGHRSVSWYQQTPGQGLQFLFEYFSETQRNKGNFPGRFSGRQFSNSRSEMNVSTLELGDSALYLCASRRGSWDTEAFFGQGTRLTVV.

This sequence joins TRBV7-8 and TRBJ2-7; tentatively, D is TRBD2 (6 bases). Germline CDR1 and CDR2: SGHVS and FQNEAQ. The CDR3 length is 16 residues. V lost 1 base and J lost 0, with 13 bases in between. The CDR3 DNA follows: TGTGCCAGCAGCTTAGGAACCCACGGGGGCTCCTACGAGCAGTACTTC. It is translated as CASSLGTHGGSYEQYF.

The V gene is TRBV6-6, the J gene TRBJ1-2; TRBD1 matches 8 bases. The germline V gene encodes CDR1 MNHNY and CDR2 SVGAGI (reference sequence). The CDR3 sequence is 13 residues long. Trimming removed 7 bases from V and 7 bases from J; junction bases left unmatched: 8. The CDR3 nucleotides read TGTGCCAGCACCGGACAGGGTTTGGGTGGCTACACCTTC. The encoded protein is CASTGQGLGGYTF.

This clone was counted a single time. The CDR3 region has the DNA TGCAGCACGCCCGGGACACCCACTGAAGCTTTCTTT. Translating gives CSTPGTPTEAFF. J is TRBJ1-1 and V is TRBV29-1; perhaps TRBD1 as D (6 bases). V lost 8 bases and J lost 4, with 14 bases in between. Germline CDR1 is SQVTM and CDR2 is ANQGSEA. This CDR3 region has 12 residues.

The CDR3 protein is CASSEAPAGVYEQYF. The CDR3 DNA reads as TGTGCCAGCAGTGAAGCTCCAGCGGGGGTTTACGAGCAGTACTTC. The chain combines TRBV6-1 with TRBJ2-7, with TRBD2 matching 8 bases. The CDR3 loop spans 15 amino acids. Per germline, CDR1 MNHNS and CDR2 SASEGT. V trimming: 0 bases; J trimming: 4 bases; junction bases outside the gene matches: 5.

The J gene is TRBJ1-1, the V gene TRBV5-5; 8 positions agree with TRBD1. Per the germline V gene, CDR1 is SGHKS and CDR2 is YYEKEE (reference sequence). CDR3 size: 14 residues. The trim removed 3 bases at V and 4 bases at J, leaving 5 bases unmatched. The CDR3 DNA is TGTGCCAGCAGCTCCCTGACAGGGGTCACTGAAGCTTTCTTT. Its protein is CASSSLTGVTEAFF.

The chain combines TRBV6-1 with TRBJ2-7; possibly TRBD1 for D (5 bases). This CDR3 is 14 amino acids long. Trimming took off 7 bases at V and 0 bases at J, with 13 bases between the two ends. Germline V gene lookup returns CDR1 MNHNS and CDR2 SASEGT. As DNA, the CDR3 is TGTGCCAGCACCAGGACATCTTTCTCCTACGAGCAGTACTTC. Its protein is CASTRTSFSYEQYF.

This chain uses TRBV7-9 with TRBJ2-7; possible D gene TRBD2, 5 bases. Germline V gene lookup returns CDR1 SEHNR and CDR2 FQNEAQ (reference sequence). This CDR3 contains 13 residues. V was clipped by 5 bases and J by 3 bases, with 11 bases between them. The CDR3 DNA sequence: TGTGCCAGCAGCCACCCGGCGGGCTACGAGCAGTACTTC. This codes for CASSHPAGYEQYF.

The CDR3 here is CASSQDMGRVEQYF. The CDR3 DNA is TGCGCCAGCAGCCAAGATATGGGGCGCGTCGAGCAGTACTTC. The V and J genes are TRBV4-1 and TRBJ2-7; D is possibly TRBD1 (5 bases). The V and J ends lost 0 bases and 6 bases respectively, with 12 bases between them. This CDR3 comprises 14 residues. Germline V gives CDR1 MGHRA, CDR2 YSYEKL.

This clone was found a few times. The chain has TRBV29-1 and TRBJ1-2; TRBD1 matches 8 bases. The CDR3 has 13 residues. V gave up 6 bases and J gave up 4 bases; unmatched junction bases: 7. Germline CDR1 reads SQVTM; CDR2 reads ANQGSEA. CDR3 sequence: CSVTGEWSYGYTF. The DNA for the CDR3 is TGCAGCGTGACAGGGGAGTGGAGCTATGGCTACACCTTC. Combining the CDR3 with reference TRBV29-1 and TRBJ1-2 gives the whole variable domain SAVISQKPSRDICQRGTSLTIQCQVDSQVTMMFWYRQQPGQSLTLIATANQGSEATYESGFVIDKFPISRPNLTFSTLTVSNMSPEDSSIYLCSVTGEWSYGYTFGSGTRLTVV.

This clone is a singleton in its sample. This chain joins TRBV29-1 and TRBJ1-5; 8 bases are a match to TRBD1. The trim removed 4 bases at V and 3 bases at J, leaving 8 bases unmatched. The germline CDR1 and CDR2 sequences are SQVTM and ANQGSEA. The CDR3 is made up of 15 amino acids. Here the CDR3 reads CSVAVGTGFNQPQHF. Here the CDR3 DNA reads TGCAGCGTTGCCGTCGGGACAGGTTTCAATCAGCCCCAGCATTTT. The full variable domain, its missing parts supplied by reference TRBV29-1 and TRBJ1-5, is SAVISQKPSRDICQRGTSLTIQCQVDSQVTMMFWYRQQPGQSLTLIATANQGSEATYESGFVIDKFPISRPNLTFSTLTVSNMSPEDSSIYLCSVAVGTGFNQPQHFGDGTRLSIL.

In nucleotides, the CDR3 is TGTGCCAGCAGCCCTTCGGTCCTGCACGAGCAGTACTTC. It encodes CASSPSVLHEQYF. This sequence joins TRBV7-9 and TRBJ2-7; D uncertain. V lost 5 bases, J lost 5 bases, and 13 bases lay in between. Germline CDR1 SEHNR, CDR2 FQNEAQ (reference sequence). The CDR3 is 13 amino acids.

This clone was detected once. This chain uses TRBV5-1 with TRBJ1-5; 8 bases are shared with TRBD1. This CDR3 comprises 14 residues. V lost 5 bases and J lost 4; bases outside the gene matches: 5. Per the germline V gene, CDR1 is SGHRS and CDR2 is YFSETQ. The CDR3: CASRNGTGNQPQHF. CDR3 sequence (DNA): TGCGCCAGCAGGAACGGGACAGGTAATCAGCCCCAGCATTTT.

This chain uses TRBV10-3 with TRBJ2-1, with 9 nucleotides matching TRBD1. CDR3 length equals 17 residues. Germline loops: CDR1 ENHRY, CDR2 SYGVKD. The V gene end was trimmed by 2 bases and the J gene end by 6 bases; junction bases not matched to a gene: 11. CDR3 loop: CAISEGTGTGLGNEQFF. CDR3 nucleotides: TGTGCCATCAGTGAGGGTACCGGGACAGGGTTAGGCAATGAGCAGTTCTTC.

CDR3 nucleotides: TGTGCCAGCAGCTTACTGGGGAGCTATGGCTACACCTTC. Translated, it gives CASSLLGSYGYTF. This rearrangement joins TRBV11-3 to TRBJ1-2; no firm D call. Trimming cost V 2 bases and J 4 bases, with 8 bases left between them. Germline V gene sequence: CDR1 SGHNT, CDR2 YENEEA. This CDR3 has 13 residues.

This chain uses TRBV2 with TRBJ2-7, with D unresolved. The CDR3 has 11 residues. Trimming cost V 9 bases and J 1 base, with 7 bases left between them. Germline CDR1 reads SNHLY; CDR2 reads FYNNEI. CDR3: CASMASYEQYF. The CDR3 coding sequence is TGTGCCAGTATGGCATCCTACGAGCAGTACTTC.

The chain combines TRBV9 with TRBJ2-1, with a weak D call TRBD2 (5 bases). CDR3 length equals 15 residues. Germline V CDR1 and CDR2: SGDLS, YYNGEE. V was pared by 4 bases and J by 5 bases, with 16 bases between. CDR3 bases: TGTGCCAGCAGCCCTCAACTGGGGAGCGACAATGAGCAGTTCTTC. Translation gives CASSPQLGSDNEQFF.

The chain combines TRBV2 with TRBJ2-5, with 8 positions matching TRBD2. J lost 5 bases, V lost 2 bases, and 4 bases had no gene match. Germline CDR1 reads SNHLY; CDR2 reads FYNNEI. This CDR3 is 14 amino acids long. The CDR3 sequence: CASSERSGVETQYF. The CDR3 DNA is TGTGCCAGCAGTGAACGTAGCGGGGTGGAGACCCAGTACTTC.

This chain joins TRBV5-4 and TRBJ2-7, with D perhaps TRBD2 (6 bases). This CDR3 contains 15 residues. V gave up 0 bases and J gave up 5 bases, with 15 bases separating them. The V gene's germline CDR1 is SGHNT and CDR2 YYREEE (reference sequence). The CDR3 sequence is CASSLVAGINNEQYF. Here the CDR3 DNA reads TGTGCCAGCAGCTTGGTTGCGGGGATTAATAACGAGCAGTACTTC.

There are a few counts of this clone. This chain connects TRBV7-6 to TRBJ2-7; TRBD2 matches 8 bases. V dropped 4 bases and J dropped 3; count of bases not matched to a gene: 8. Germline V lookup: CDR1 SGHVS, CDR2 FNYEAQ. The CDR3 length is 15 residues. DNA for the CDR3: TGTGCCAGCAGCTCACATTCGGGACTAGGCTACGAGCAGTACTTC. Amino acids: CASSSHSGLGYEQYF.

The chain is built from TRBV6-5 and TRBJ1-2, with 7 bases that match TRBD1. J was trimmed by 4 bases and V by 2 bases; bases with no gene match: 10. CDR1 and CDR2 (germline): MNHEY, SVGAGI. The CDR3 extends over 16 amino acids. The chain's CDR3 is CASSYGRDRPLYGYTF. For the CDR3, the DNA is TGTGCCAGCAGTTACGGGCGGGACAGACCACTCTATGGCTACACCTTC.

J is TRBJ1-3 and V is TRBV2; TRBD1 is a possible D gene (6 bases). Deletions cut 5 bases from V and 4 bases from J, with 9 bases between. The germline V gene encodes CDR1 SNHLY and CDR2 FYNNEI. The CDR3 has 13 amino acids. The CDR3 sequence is CASSRDIGNTIYF. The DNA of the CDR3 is TGTGCCAGCAGTCGGGACATAGGAAACACCATATATTTT. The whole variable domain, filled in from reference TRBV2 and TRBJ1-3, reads EPEVTQTPSHQVTQMGQEVILRCVPISNHLYFYWYRQILGQKVEFLVSFYNNEISEKSEIFDDQFSVERPDGSNFTLKIRSTKLEDSAMYFCASSRDIGNTIYFGEGSWLTVV.

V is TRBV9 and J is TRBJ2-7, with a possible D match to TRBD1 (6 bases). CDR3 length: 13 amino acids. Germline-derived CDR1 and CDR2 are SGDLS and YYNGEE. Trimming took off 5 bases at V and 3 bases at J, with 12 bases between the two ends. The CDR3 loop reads CASRRQENYEQYF. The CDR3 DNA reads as TGTGCCAGCAGAAGACAGGAGAACTACGAGCAGTACTTC.

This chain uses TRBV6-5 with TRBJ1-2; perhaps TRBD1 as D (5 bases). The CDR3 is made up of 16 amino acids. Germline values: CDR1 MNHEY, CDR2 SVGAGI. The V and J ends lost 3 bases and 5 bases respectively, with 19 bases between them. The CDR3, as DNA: TGTGCCAGCAGTTATTATCCCCAGGGTGGGATTTATGGCTACACCTTC. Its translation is CASSYYPQGGIYGYTF.